The present entry profiles one TCR beta chain with its context. Its antigen is currently unknown. This sample was taken from a study of cytomegalovirus exposure and HLA in healthy donors. Whole-study context: In an earlier analysis, some 110 million unique TCR beta sequences were found from 200 million or so T cells.

PCR used 60 Vbeta primers and 13 Jbeta primers. The data were produced by immunoSEQ multiplex PCR, yet TCRdb's version contains in-frame clones alone and is incomplete. This table lists 140,000 to 150,000 clones. This CDR3 spans 11 amino acids. Looked up from germline, CDR1 is SGHAT and CDR2 is FQNNGV. Trimming cost V 6 bases and J 5 bases, with 8 bases left between them. Study-level points and caveats: Whilst most TCR sequences proved rare, a subset of public TCRs occurred across many donors. There were reportedly fewer N-insertions in an Asian-associated ancestry cluster than the roughly 610-donor mean, in a later analysis.

This clonotype was sampled from a male donor in good health and CMV-seronegative. Source material: PBMCs. The rearrangement uses TRBV11-2 and TRBJ2-7; D remains unclear. The CDR3 region is CASREAHEQYF. CDR3 nucleotides: TGTGCCAGCAGAGAGGCGCACGAGCAGTACTTC.